The present entry profiles one TCR beta chain with its context. In its sample, this clonotype was seen many times. The specificity of this receptor is unknown. No quality values exist for individual bases; no much larger clone is one base distant. This beta chain was picked up by a library intended for alpha chains and is off target, so its count carries little meaning. This sample stems from a study of spatial heterogeneity in lung cancer (dated by TCRdb to between 2018 and 2020). Concerning the study at large: Beta-chain transcripts were consistently detected in greater numbers than alpha-chain transcripts, which likely reflected higher beta-chain transcript abundance. TCR alpha and beta repertoires were quantitatively compared across multiple tumor regions, matched nontumor lung and blood in non-small cell lung cancer. In the raw uncorrected reads, each unique combination of TCR and UMI appeared on average more than ten times. In tumor regions, TCR transcript counts showed a strong correlation with a T cell transcriptional module score derived from matched bulk RNA-seq. At surgery, hundreds of tumor regions, 63 to 70 matched nontumor lung samples and 56 PBMC samples were TCR-sequenced for both alpha and beta chains. Nonsynonymous mutation counts, determined by whole-exome sequencing of tumor tissue, were related to TCR repertoire features.

Library preparation was by 5' RACE. TCRdb names NextSeq 500 as the instrument used. To allow correction of PCR and sequencing errors, the TCR library protocol tagged every TCR cDNA molecule with a unique molecular identifier. The authors' analysis ran thus. TCR identification, UMI-based error correction and CDR3 extraction were performed with Decombinator tools. Expanded TCRs were defined as those above a frequency of 2 per 1,000, corresponding to the top 1% of the tumor frequency distribution. Expanded tumor TCRs were classed as regional if statistically deemed absent (corrected P<0.05) from at least one tumor region, otherwise ubiquitous. Renyi diversity was computed with the R vegan package after each repertoire had been subsampled 100 times to 5,000 TCRs. CDR3 similarity networks were built from amino acid triplet string-kernel similarity, with CDR3s being connected when pairwise similarity was above 0.82. TCRdb reprocessed the public reads (quality trimming at Q25 with fastp, clone calling with MiXCR) and kept in-frame beta chains. Merged by CDR3 protein, the rows form single entries marked with the most common genes and DNA. The V and J calls come from TCRdb's annotation, not from the publication. This sample gives approximately 12,000 distinct CDR3 sequences in total; 4.5% to 5.5% of them show up just once. The ten largest clonotypes hold roughly 24% of the sample.

In the paper's terms, the time point label means: sample taken at primary tumor resection. Donors were about 70 patients with early-stage, untreated non-small cell lung cancer from the lung TRACERx cohort. For TCR sequencing, whole RNA was extracted from tumor and nontumor lung tissue, or from cryopreserved PBMC samples, and no cell sorting was done. A patient was chosen for TCR sequencing only when enough RNA was available from at least two tumor regions. Tumor and adjacent nontumor lung specimens were reviewed by a lung pathologist before selection. Beyond this particular receptor, the publication reports: TCR-seq was estimated to cover only around 7.2% of tumor T cells for alpha chains and about 13% for beta chains. The count of ubiquitous expanded TCRs correlated with the count of ubiquitous nonsynonymous mutations, and the count of regional expanded TCRs correlated with the count of regional nonsynonymous mutations. The tumor nonsynonymous mutation count correlated with the number of expanded intratumoral alpha and beta TCRs. Confirming at a functional level the hypothesis that regional TCRs recognize regional mutations was considered to require additional single-cell paired TCR alpha and beta sequencing.

The specimen comprised lung tumor tissue, sampled at surgery. The receptor was derived from a male donor with early-stage non-small cell lung cancer.

Here is the DNA: TGTGCCAGCAGCCAAGTATCAGTGAACGAGCAGTACTTC. Its translation reads: CASSQVSVNEQYF. The chain couples TRBV3-1 to TRBJ2-7; no D segment can be confidently identified. The junction shows trimming of 1 base on V and 5 bases on J, plus 9 bases between the germline ends. In the germline V gene (reference sequence), CDR1 corresponds to LGHDT and CDR2 to YNNKEL. Including cysteine and phenylalanine, the CDR3 has 13 amino acids. The sequence is cut down to CDR3 DNA, 39 bases in frame from base 1.